This T cell receptor beta chain was sequenced for a study of T cell changes during pregnancy in multiple sclerosis. Only in-frame clones appear in the TCRdb table, and some are missing; sequencing was by immunoSEQ multiplex PCR. Of some 75,000 clones detected, about 95% appear once; the ten largest clones hold under 1.2%. The CDR3 is 15 amino acids. V lost 4 bases to trimming and J lost 0 bases, with 11 bases between them. The germline V gene has CDR1 LNHDA and CDR2 SQIVND (reference sequence). A single count supports this clone. The input for sequencing was peripheral blood, taken in the second trimester of pregnancy. The gene calls are TRBV19 and TRBJ2-3; weak D call: TRBD1 (5 bases). The clonotype was recovered from a female donor with multiple sclerosis, enrolled in a pregnancy study. The CDR3 reads CASSSDSPSTDTQYF. The CDR3 coding sequence is TGTGCCAGTAGTAGCGACAGCCCTAGCACAGATACGCAGTATTTT.